Each of the 30 T cell receptor beta chains below was sequenced from the same sample in a study of Ad26.COV2.S vaccination and SARS-CoV-2 variants. Assay: immunoSEQ multiplex PCR; the TCRdb copy retains only in-frame clones and omits some. The sample gives 43,000 or so clones, 83% of which show up once; around 43% is in the top ten. Material: peripheral blood, obtained after recovery from COVID-19. These receptors were collected from a human donor who had recovered from COVID-19.

The chain employs TRBV7-9 and TRBJ1-2; D may be TRBD1 (6 bases). Germline loops: CDR1 SEHNR, CDR2 FQNEAQ (reference sequence). CDR3 length: 14 residues. V lost 2 bases and J 8 bases, leaving 15 bases between the germline ends. CDR3 loop: CASSLNRDAIGYTF. The CDR3 DNA follows: TGTGCCAGCAGCTTAAACAGGGACGCTATCGGCTACACCTTC.

V is TRBV18 and J is TRBJ2-6; D remains ambiguous. Germline V gene data show CDR1 as KGHSH and CDR2 as LQKENI. Trimming left V 4 bases short and J 3 bases short, with 13 bases between. There are 16 residues in the CDR3. CDR3: CASSLAPGGGANVLTF. The CDR3 DNA reads as TGTGCCAGCTCACTTGCCCCAGGTGGTGGGGCCAACGTCCTGACTTTC.

This rearrangement joins TRBV28 to TRBJ1-1, with no clear D. V lost 3 bases, J lost 0 bases, and 2 bases lay in between. Germline V gene lookup returns CDR1 MDHEN and CDR2 SYDVKM. This CDR3 region has 12 residues. The CDR3 DNA reads as TGTGCCAGCAGTTTGGTGAACACTGAAGCTTTCTTT. This gives the protein CASSLVNTEAFF.

CDR3 residues: CALDRAYYGYTF. The CDR3 DNA follows: TGTGCCTTGGACAGGGCCTACTATGGCTACACCTTC. This chain uses TRBV30 with TRBJ1-2, with 8 positions matching TRBD1. V shed 7 bases and J 3 bases; nucleotides not matched to a gene: 4. Germline V CDR1 and CDR2: GTSNPN, SVGIG (reference sequence). The CDR3 sequence is 12 residues long.

This chain connects TRBV30 to TRBJ1-2; 9 nucleotides line up with TRBD1. The CDR3 loop spans 12 amino acids. J lost 5 bases, V lost 5 bases, and 3 bases had no gene match. Germline V lookup: CDR1 GTSNPN, CDR2 SVGIG (reference sequence). The CDR3 region is CAWGTGSYGYTF. The DNA for the CDR3 is TGTGCCTGGGGGACAGGGTCATATGGCTACACCTTC.

The gene calls are TRBV5-1 and TRBJ1-1; a possible D gene is TRBD1 (5 bases). The CDR3 has 16 residues. With 9 bases removed from V and 0 bases from J, the gap between germline ends came to 21 bases. Germline CDR1 reads SGHRS; CDR2 reads YFSETQ. The CDR3 DNA reads as TGCGCCACCAGTCGATTCTCGACAGACTTGAACACTGAAGCTTTCTTT. Translation: CATSRFSTDLNTEAFF.

This clone has just one count. The chain carries TRBV4-1 and TRBJ2-5; the D gene is possibly TRBD1 (6 bases). CDR3 length equals 15 residues. Germline V gives CDR1 MGHRA, CDR2 YSYEKL. The V end lost 4 bases, the J end lost 1 base, and 13 bases lay between the germline ends. Written as DNA, the CDR3 is TGCGCCAGCAGCCTGATGCTGGGGGCCCAAGAGACCCAGTACTTC. This sequence encodes CASSLMLGAQETQYF.

This chain links TRBV6-1 with TRBJ2-2; unclear D gene. The V gene's germline CDR1 is MNHNS and CDR2 SASEGT. There are 14 residues in the CDR3. Between the trimmed V and J ends, which lost 2 bases and 3 bases, there was a span of 7 bases. The CDR3 loop is CASSELGYTGELFF. For the CDR3, the DNA is TGTGCCAGCAGTGAACTCGGGTACACCGGGGAGCTGTTTTTT.

The chain is built from TRBV18 and TRBJ2-1; D remains unclear. This CDR3 spans 15 amino acids. Trimming shortened V by 1 base and J by 2 bases, and 9 bases separated the two germline ends. CDR1 and CDR2 from the germline V gene are KGHSH and LQKENI. CDR3 sequence (DNA): TGTGCCAGCTCACCACGAAACCCTACCTACAATGAGCAGTTCTTC. It is translated as CASSPRNPTYNEQFF.

The table lists this clone with a count of one. The J gene is TRBJ2-5, the V gene TRBV7-8; 8 bases line up with TRBD2. CDR3 length: 17 amino acids. Trimming at V came to 0 bases and at J to 2 bases, leaving 8 bases not matched to a gene. CDR1 SGHVS and CDR2 FQNEAQ come from the germline V gene. The DNA for the CDR3 is TGTGCCAGCAGCTTAGCCACTTTGGCGGGGGGACAAGAGACCCAGTACTTC. It is translated as CASSLATLAGGQETQYF.

The chain recombines TRBV5-4 with TRBJ2-2; 11 nucleotides line up with TRBD2. Trimming removed 3 bases from V and 1 base from J; junction bases left unmatched: 5. Germline-derived CDR1 and CDR2 are SGHNT and YYREEE (reference sequence). This CDR3 comprises 17 residues. The CDR3 is CASSSEGLAGNTGELFF. The CDR3, as DNA: TGTGCCAGCAGCTCAGAAGGACTAGCGGGGAACACCGGGGAGCTGTTTTTT.

The rearrangement joins TRBV9 to TRBJ2-2; D possibly corresponds to TRBD2 (5 bases). This CDR3 has 14 residues. Germline loops: CDR1 SGDLS, CDR2 YYNGEE. V gave up 3 bases and J gave up 6 bases, with 12 bases separating them. CDR3 sequence: CASSAGITAGELFF. The CDR3 DNA reads TGTGCCAGCAGCGCGGGGATAACGGCCGGGGAGCTGTTTTTT.

The chain recombines TRBV6-5 with TRBJ1-3, with no clear D. Per germline, CDR1 MNHEY and CDR2 SVGAGI. V gave up 6 bases and J gave up 3 bases, with 15 bases separating them. The CDR3 contains 15 residues. Here the CDR3 reads CASRSDAGGGNTIYF. CDR3 nucleotide sequence: TGTGCCAGCAGGTCGGACGCCGGAGGTGGAAACACCATATATTTT.

The chain carries TRBV6-6 and TRBJ1-5; D remains ambiguous. The germline V gene has CDR1 MNHNY and CDR2 SVGAGI (reference sequence). Trimming left V 10 bases short and J 5 bases short, with 21 bases between. This CDR3 region has 15 residues. The CDR3 loop reads CATTTWENAYQPQHF. CDR3 DNA: TGTGCCACCACAACATGGGAAAATGCTTATCAGCCCCAGCATTTT.

V is TRBV5-1 and J is TRBJ2-2, with a tentative D call TRBD2 (7 bases). The CDR3 loop spans 15 amino acids. CDR1 and CDR2 from the germline V gene are SGHRS and YFSETQ. V lost 2 bases and J lost 10, with 18 bases in between. The CDR3 sequence: CASSLSTGGPMELFF. The CDR3 DNA sequence: TGCGCCAGCAGCTTATCGACGGGGGGCCCCATGGAGCTGTTTTTT.

This chain connects TRBV10-3 to TRBJ1-2; the D gene is possibly TRBD1 (5 bases). V was shortened by 8 bases and J by 7 bases, with 20 bases between the two germline ends. Germline V gives CDR1 ENHRY, CDR2 SYGVKD. CDR3 length equals 14 residues. The CDR3 loop reads CAIGASSIGTGYTF. The CDR3 DNA reads TGTGCCATCGGCGCCTCTTCAATCGGGACTGGCTACACCTTC.

The rearrangement joins TRBV4-1 to TRBJ2-2; TRBD2 matches at 11 bases. Per germline, CDR1 MGHRA and CDR2 YSYEKL. V lost 7 bases and J lost 6; bases outside the gene matches: 13. The CDR3 spans 17 residues. The CDR3 protein is CASTTRGVAGGPGELFF. The CDR3 nucleotides read TGCGCCAGCACCACAAGGGGGGTAGCGGGAGGGCCCGGGGAGCTGTTTTTT.

The rearrangement joins TRBV27 to TRBJ1-5; D is ambiguous. Germline V gene sequence: CDR1 MNHEY, CDR2 SMNVEV (reference sequence). The ends were cut back, 1 base at V and 2 bases at J, with 3 bases in the middle. The CDR3 has 13 residues. DNA of the CDR3: TGTGCCAGCAGTTTATTTGGCAATCAGCCCCAGCATTTT. Protein product: CASSLFGNQPQHF.

The chain carries TRBV3-1 (or the pseudogene TRBV3-2) and TRBJ1-1; 8 nucleotides line up with TRBD1. The CDR3 is made up of 14 amino acids. Trimming took 1 base from V and 5 from J; bases not matched to a gene: 3. Germline loops: CDR1 LGHDT, CDR2 YNNKEL (reference sequence). CDR3 sequence reads: CASSQGTGWTEAFF. The CDR3 region has the DNA TGTGCCAGCAGCCAAGGGACAGGGTGGACTGAAGCTTTCTTT.

The J gene is TRBJ1-3, the V gene TRBV11-2, with 9 bases identical to TRBD1. Looked up from germline, CDR1 is SGHAT and CDR2 is FQNNGV. Trimming cost V 2 bases and J 6 bases; bases outside gene matches: 8. The CDR3 has 16 amino acids. The CDR3 sequence: CASSLLWGQGKNTIYF. In nucleotides, the CDR3 is TGTGCCAGCAGCTTACTATGGGGACAGGGAAAAAACACCATATATTTT.

The rearrangement uses TRBV14 and TRBJ1-1, with a tentative D call TRBD1 (5 bases). Germline V lookup: CDR1 SGHDN, CDR2 FVKESK. Deletions cut 8 bases from V and 2 bases from J, with 18 bases between. This CDR3 contains 15 residues. The CDR3 reads CASSPGGVLNTEAFF. The CDR3 coding sequence is TGTGCCAGCTCCCCGGGAGGGGTTCTCAACACTGAAGCTTTCTTT.

This chain joins TRBV19 and TRBJ2-2; D uncertain. Per the germline V gene, CDR1 is LNHDA and CDR2 is SQIVND (reference sequence). The ends were cut back, 0 bases at V and 1 base at J, with 3 bases in the middle. The CDR3 totals 14 residues. CDR3 protein: CASSIEGNTGELFF. CDR3 bases: TGTGCCAGTAGTATAGAGGGGAACACCGGGGAGCTGTTTTTT.

J is TRBJ1-1 and V is TRBV21-1; the D call of TRBD1 is as the table states it, not checked on the DNA. TRBV21-1 is a pseudogene locus. CDR3 length: 19 amino acids. The CDR3 protein is CASSPRRDRAPCVNTEAFF. CDR3 nucleotides: TGTGCCAGCAGCCCCCGGAGGGACAGGGCCCCGTGCGTGAACACTGAAGCTTTCTTT.

The chain uses TRBV2 and TRBJ2-1; 9 nucleotides line up with TRBD2. Germline V gene sequence: CDR1 SNHLY, CDR2 FYNNEI. The CDR3 length is 15 residues. Trimming removed 3 bases from V and 9 bases from J; junction bases left unmatched: 9. In nucleotides, the CDR3 is TGTGCCAGCAGTGATTCGGCGGGAGGGCCGGGTGAGCAGTTCTTC. It translates to CASSDSAGGPGEQFF.

The rearrangement uses TRBV19 and TRBJ1-1; no clear D gene. The V gene lost 6 bases and the J gene lost 0 bases, with 11 bases spanning the gap. The germline gives CDR1 LNHDA, CDR2 SQIVND (reference sequence). This CDR3 region has 14 residues. The CDR3 spells CASRRATMNTEAFF. The CDR3 nucleotides read TGTGCCAGTAGGCGGGCCACAATGAACACTGAAGCTTTCTTT.

The CDR3 DNA is TGTGCCAGCAGCCCCTTGACAGGAATCCAAGAGACCCAGTACTTC. Residues: CASSPLTGIQETQYF. J is TRBJ2-5 and V is TRBV14, with D possibly being TRBD1 (6 bases). The germline V and J ends were trimmed by 4 bases and 1 base, with 13 bases remaining between them. The CDR3 spans 15 residues. Germline CDR1 is SGHDN and CDR2 is FVKESK.

The chain joins TRBV5-1 to TRBJ2-6; 8 positions agree with TRBD1. This CDR3 is built from 15 residues. Germline-derived CDR1 and CDR2 are SGHRS and YFSETQ. Losses at the gene ends were 4 bases for V and 4 bases for J; bases not matched to a gene: 4. The CDR3 spells CASSQGAVGANVLTF. In DNA form, the CDR3 reads TGCGCCAGCAGCCAGGGGGCGGTAGGGGCCAACGTCCTGACTTTC. Combining the CDR3 with reference TRBV5-1 and TRBJ2-6 gives the whole variable domain KAGVTQTPRYLIKTRGQQVTLSCSPISGHRSVSWYQQTPGQGLQFLFEYFSETQRNKGNFPGRFSGRQFSNSRSEMNVSTLELGDSALYLCASSQGAVGANVLTFGAGSRLTVL.

The V call is TRBV5-1, the J call TRBJ2-1; the D is unclear. Trimming shortened V by 4 bases and J by 5 bases, and 10 bases separated the two germline ends. Looked up from germline, CDR1 is SGHRS and CDR2 is YFSETQ. This CDR3 spans 13 amino acids. The CDR3 coding sequence is TGCGCCAGCAGCGGTGGGATGCACAATGAGCAGTTCTTC. Its translation: CASSGGMHNEQFF. Complete variable domain (other parts from reference TRBV5-1 and TRBJ2-1): KAGVTQTPRYLIKTRGQQVTLSCSPISGHRSVSWYQQTPGQGLQFLFEYFSETQRNKGNFPGRFSGRQFSNSRSEMNVSTLELGDSALYLCASSGGMHNEQFFGPGTRLTVL.

The chain joins TRBV10-3 to TRBJ2-3; 7 nucleotides line up with TRBD2. This CDR3 spans 15 amino acids. The germline V gene has CDR1 ENHRY and CDR2 SYGVKD. V lost 6 bases and J lost 4; bases outside the gene matches: 10. DNA of the CDR3: TGTGCCATCAGAGCCGCGGGGAGGGGATCAGATACGCAGTATTTT. It is translated as CAIRAAGRGSDTQYF.

This clone was observed a single time. The chain combines TRBV18 with TRBJ1-1; D may be TRBD1 (5 bases). CDR3 length: 14 amino acids. V was cut by 7 bases and J by 5 bases, with 17 bases left in between. Germline CDR1 and CDR2: KGHSH and LQKENI. The CDR3 region has the DNA TGTGCCAGCTGTCCTGATCAGGGAGGGACTGAAGCTTTCTTT. This codes for CASCPDQGGTEAFF.